The 2 T cell receptor beta chains listed next were all sequenced from one sample in a study of early T cells in non-severe SARS-CoV-2 infection. In TCRdb, the 5' RACE reads were re-called with MiXCR into one record per CDR3 protein. Among around 68,000 distinct CDR3 sequences, around 12% were seen once, and the ten largest hold over 1.1%. Here the sequenced sample was whole blood, taken at baseline. The receptors were gathered from an adult who was a healthcare worker with PCR-confirmed SARS-CoV-2 infection or an uninfected control (not recorded which).

Here the CDR3 reads CASSLGLVGEQFF. DNA for the CDR3: TGCGCCAGCAGCTTAGGACTAGTGGGTGAGCAGTTCTTC. This chain links TRBV5-1 with TRBJ2-1; 7 bases are a match to TRBD2. The V gene's germline CDR1 is SGHRS and CDR2 YFSETQ. V shed 2 bases, J shed 9 bases, and the junction held 5 bases outside the gene matches. This CDR3 region has 13 residues.

The V call is TRBV5-1, the J call TRBJ2-2, with D unclear. The V gene lost 0 bases and the J gene lost 7 bases, with 4 bases spanning the gap. The CDR3 is 12 amino acids. Germline V gene lookup returns CDR1 SGHRS and CDR2 YFSETQ. The CDR3 spells CASSLENGELFF. CDR3 in DNA: TGCGCCAGCAGCTTGGAAAACGGGGAGCTGTTTTTT.